The 9 T cell receptor beta chains reported below all come from one sample, sequenced in a study of graft-versus-host responses after intestinal transplantation. Some clones are missing from TCRdb's copy, which holds only in-frame ones; the method was immunoSEQ multiplex PCR. The data show about 82,000 clones, approximately 90% seen once. Antigens of these TCRs are unknown. The sample was unstimulated CD4+ T cells sorted from spleen or lymph node cells, taken before transplant. All receptors derive from a human donor who was the organ donor for an intestinal transplant.

The J gene is TRBJ2-1, the V gene TRBV2, with 11 positions matching TRBD2. The CDR3 is 15 residues long. CDR1 and CDR2 (germline): SNHLY, FYNNEI. V lost 5 bases, J lost 8 bases, and 8 bases stayed unmatched. DNA for the CDR3: TGTGCCAGCAGTTTACTAGCGGGAGTTTCGGATGAGCAGTTCTTC. Encoded protein: CASSLLAGVSDEQFF.

This sequence joins TRBV9 and TRBJ2-7; 8 bases match TRBD2. Germline V gene lookup returns CDR1 SGDLS and CDR2 YYNGEE. The ends lost 0 bases at V and 4 bases at J; junction bases unmatched: 6. The length of the CDR3 is 15 residues. The DNA of the CDR3 is TGTGCCAGCAGCGTAGCTACGGGGGGGGGATACGAGCAGTACTTC. It codes for CASSVATGGGYEQYF.

The table lists this clone with a few counts. The rearrangement joins TRBV27 to TRBJ2-2; 8 nucleotides match TRBD1. The J segment lost 0 bases and the V segment lost 6 bases, leaving 3 bases of the junction unmatched. Per germline, CDR1 MNHEY and CDR2 SMNVEV (reference sequence). The CDR3 extends over 15 amino acids. This CDR3 is CASRLQGANTGELFF. CDR3 in DNA: TGTGCCAGCAGACTACAGGGGGCGAACACCGGGGAGCTGTTTTTT.

This clone showed up just once. The rearrangement uses TRBV4-1 and TRBJ1-4; D may be TRBD1 (5 bases). The V gene lost 2 bases and the J gene lost 7 bases, with 14 bases spanning the gap. Looked up from germline, CDR1 is MGHRA and CDR2 is YSYEKL. The CDR3 has 15 amino acids. CDR3 residues: CASSQPSGLAEKLFF. CDR3 DNA: TGCGCCAGCAGCCAACCTTCAGGGTTGGCTGAAAAACTGTTTTTT.

V usage is TRBV4-1 and J usage is TRBJ2-2; 10 nucleotides match TRBD2. The CDR3 totals 19 residues. Germline V lookup: CDR1 MGHRA, CDR2 YSYEKL. Germline trimming cut 4 bases from V and 4 bases from J; bases unmatched to any gene: 15. In DNA, the CDR3 is TGCGCCAGCAGCCCCCTCCCGCTAGCGGGAGTGTCGGTCACCGGGGAGCTGTTTTTT. Translated: CASSPLPLAGVSVTGELFF.

The chain links TRBV19 to TRBJ1-5, with 7 nucleotides matching TRBD1. CDR1 and CDR2 (germline): LNHDA, SQIVND (reference sequence). The CDR3 contains 16 residues. J lost 4 bases, V lost 0 bases, and 6 bases had no gene match. The CDR3 reads CASSIDSGQVNQPQHF. DNA for the CDR3: TGTGCCAGTAGTATAGACTCCGGACAGGTTAATCAGCCCCAGCATTTT.

There are a few counts of this clone. V gene TRBV19 combines with J gene TRBJ2-4, with D maybe TRBD2 (6 bases). Deletions cut 7 bases from V and 1 base from J, with 14 bases between. Germline V lookup: CDR1 LNHDA, CDR2 SQIVND (reference sequence). The CDR3 length is 15 residues. CDR3 sequence: CASTPGVGAKNIQYF. For the CDR3, the DNA is TGTGCCAGTACCCCGGGAGTAGGGGCCAAAAACATTCAGTACTTC.

This sequence joins TRBV18 and TRBJ1-1, with a weak D call TRBD1 (6 bases). The V gene's germline CDR1 is KGHSH and CDR2 LQKENI. This CDR3 is 14 amino acids long. Trimming took off 3 bases at V and 2 bases at J, with 10 bases between the two ends. The CDR3, as DNA: TGTGCCAGCTCACCCGGGACATTCAACACTGAAGCTTTCTTT. Its translation: CASSPGTFNTEAFF.

The chain combines TRBV7-6 with TRBJ2-3; the D gene is possibly TRBD1 (5 bases). The germline V gene has CDR1 SGHVS and CDR2 FNYEAQ. The CDR3 sequence is 17 residues long. V lost 1 base and J lost 2, with 16 bases in between. The CDR3 DNA follows: TGTGCCAGCAGCTTAGTAGCTGCAGGGTTGGTCACAGATACGCAGTATTTT. Encoded protein: CASSLVAAGLVTDTQYF.